These 27 T cell receptor beta chains share one sample of origin, sequenced in a study of CD8+ T cells in alopecia areata. As the sequencing template, cDNA was produced by extracting RNA and reverse transcribing it. Using immunoSEQ multiplex PCR, the repertoire was profiled, and TCRdb retains in-frame clones only, with some absent. The table has around 97,000 clones, 55% seen once. The specimen sequenced was CD4+ T cells sorted from blood. Every receptor here comes from a human donor in good health.

The J gene is TRBJ2-1, the V gene TRBV6-5; no reliable D call. CDR1 and CDR2 (germline): MNHEY, SVGAGI. The germline V and J ends were trimmed by 2 bases and 16 bases, with 15 bases remaining between them. There are 12 residues in the CDR3. DNA of the CDR3: TGTGCCAGCAGTTACGGGCTTTCGAGAAAATTCTTC. Protein product: CASSYGLSRKFF.

This clone appeared a few times. J is TRBJ1-1 and V is TRBV29-1; D is unresolved. Between the trimmed V and J ends, which lost 3 bases and 6 bases, there was a span of 11 bases. There are 12 residues in the CDR3. Germline V lookup: CDR1 SQVTM, CDR2 ANQGSEA. CDR3 sequence (DNA): TGCAGCGTTGAGGTGAATACCGCTGAAGCTTTCTTT. Protein: CSVEVNTAEAFF.

The chain uses TRBV25-1 and TRBJ2-3; D remains unclear. This CDR3 is 15 amino acids long. CDR1 is MGHDK, CDR2 SYGVNS, per germline. Trimming removed 6 bases at V and 0 bases at J, with 13 bases between. CDR3 sequence reads: CASSHLGSSTDTQYF. In nucleotides, the CDR3 is TGTGCCAGCAGCCACCTGGGCAGTAGCACAGATACGCAGTATTTT.

The V call is TRBV7-2, the J call TRBJ2-1; 13 nucleotides match TRBD2. The V and J ends lost 6 bases and 4 bases, in that order; junction bases with no gene match: 6. Germline V gene sequence: CDR1 SGHTA, CDR2 FQGNSA. This CDR3 has 16 amino acids. The DNA for the CDR3 is TGTGCCAGCAGAAAGACTAGCGGGGGGCCATACAATGAGCAGTTCTTC. Translated: CASRKTSGGPYNEQFF.

This clone occurred a few times. V is TRBV4-1 and J is TRBJ1-3; D is ambiguous. Per germline, CDR1 MGHRA and CDR2 YSYEKL. V lost 1 base and J 0 bases, leaving 13 bases between the germline ends. The CDR3 totals 17 residues. The CDR3 DNA reads as TGCGCCAGCAGCCAAGTAGAACGGCCTCTCTCTGGAAACACCATATATTTT. It yields the protein CASSQVERPLSGNTIYF.

V is TRBV6-5 and J is TRBJ2-7, with D perhaps TRBD1 (6 bases). The germline V gene has CDR1 MNHEY and CDR2 SVGAGI. The CDR3 has 14 residues. V was clipped by 2 bases and J by 4 bases, with 12 bases between them. CDR3 DNA sequence: TGTGCCAGCAGTTACGGGGTCCAGGGGTACGAGCAGTACTTC. It codes for CASSYGVQGYEQYF.

The V call is TRBV7-9, the J call TRBJ2-5, with D perhaps matching TRBD2 (5 bases). Germline-derived CDR1 and CDR2 are SEHNR and FQNEAQ (reference sequence). CDR3 length: 14 residues. V was clipped by 8 bases and J by 5 bases, with 18 bases between them. CDR3 DNA: TGTGCCAGCTGCCAAGGACTCGACGTGGAGACCCAGTACTTC. This sequence encodes CASCQGLDVETQYF.

The genes are TRBV19 and TRBJ2-1, with 8 bases identical to TRBD2. Looked up from germline, CDR1 is LNHDA and CDR2 is SQIVND (reference sequence). J lost 7 bases, V lost 2 bases, and 10 bases had no gene match. The CDR3 totals 16 residues. CDR3 loop: CASSIQRGTSSNEQFF. CDR3 DNA: TGTGCCAGTAGTATACAGCGGGGGACTAGTTCAAATGAGCAGTTCTTC.

This clone was seen more than once but under ten times. The chain recombines TRBV4-2 with TRBJ1-1; possibly TRBD1 for D (5 bases). Germline assignment: CDR1 LGHNA and CDR2 YNFKEQ. V was trimmed by 0 bases and J by 4 bases, leaving 15 bases between them. The CDR3 is 16 amino acids. The CDR3 here is CASSQDQALGGTEAFF. CDR3 DNA: TGTGCCAGCAGCCAAGATCAGGCTCTGGGGGGCACTGAAGCTTTCTTT.

This clone was seen only once. V is TRBV7-9 and J is TRBJ2-5; 7 positions agree with TRBD1. Germline CDR1 is SEHNR and CDR2 is FQNEAQ (reference sequence). The J segment lost 2 bases and the V segment lost 1 base, leaving 4 bases of the junction unmatched. CDR3 size: 15 residues. This CDR3 is CASSLVPTGQETQYF. CDR3 coding DNA: TGTGCCAGCAGCTTAGTCCCGACAGGGCAAGAGACCCAGTACTTC.

The V and J genes are TRBV2 and TRBJ2-7, with D perhaps TRBD1 (6 bases). V lost 7 bases to trimming and J lost 4 bases, with 8 bases between them. This CDR3 contains 11 residues. From germline, CDR1 is SNHLY and CDR2 FYNNEI. CDR3 loop: CASKGEYEQYF. DNA for the CDR3: TGTGCCAGCAAGGGGGAGTACGAGCAGTACTTC.

The rearrangement joins TRBV7-2 to TRBJ1-5; 7 bases are shared with TRBD1. CDR3 size: 15 residues. Germline lookup yields CDR1 SGHTA and CDR2 FQGNSA. V lost 5 bases and J lost 6; bases outside the gene matches: 10. CDR3 amino acids: CASSLRTGGIQPQHF. The CDR3 nucleotides are TGTGCCAGCAGCCTACGGACAGGTGGGATTCAGCCCCAGCATTTT. Full variable domain (outside the CDR3, taken from reference TRBV7-2 and TRBJ1-5): GAGVSQSPSNKVTEKGKDVELRCDPISGHTALYWYRQSLGQGLEFLIYFQGNSAPDKSGLPSDRFSAERTGGSVSTLTIQRTQQEDSAVYLCASSLRTGGIQPQHFGDGTRLSIL.

In this sample, this clone turned up a few times. The rearrangement uses TRBV4-2 and TRBJ2-7; D is undetermined. Trimming cost V 5 bases and J 10 bases, with 18 bases left between them. CDR1 LGHNA and CDR2 YNFKEQ come from the germline V gene. CDR3 length: 13 amino acids. The CDR3 region is CASSILRQALQYF. The DNA of the CDR3 is TGTGCCAGCAGCATCCTACGCCAGGCCCTACAGTACTTC.

The chain employs TRBV7-9 and TRBJ2-7; the D is unclear. Germline loops: CDR1 SEHNR, CDR2 FQNEAQ (reference sequence). This CDR3 region has 15 residues. The V end lost 0 bases, the J end lost 4 bases, and 13 bases lay between the germline ends. CDR3 in DNA: TGTGCCAGCAGCTTAGCGGCAGGATCGGCATACGAGCAGTACTTC. It is translated as CASSLAAGSAYEQYF.

J is TRBJ1-4 and V is TRBV6-5, with 10 bases aligning to TRBD1. The junction had 5 bases not matched to a gene; V was cut back by 0 bases and J by 10 bases. The CDR3 totals 15 residues. Germline V CDR1 and CDR2: MNHEY, SVGAGI. The CDR3 is CASSYSGQGYGKLFF. In nucleotides, the CDR3 is TGTGCCAGCAGTTACTCGGGACAGGGGTATGGAAAACTGTTTTTT.

This clone was detected only once. Here the CDR3 reads CASSQTPQASYEQYF. The CDR3 nucleotides read TGCGCCAGCAGCCAAACTCCACAGGCCTCCTACGAGCAGTACTTC. The chain links TRBV4-1 to TRBJ2-7, with a weak D call TRBD1 (5 bases). Germline loops: CDR1 MGHRA, CDR2 YSYEKL. V lost 2 bases and J 0 bases, leaving 11 bases between the germline ends. The length of the CDR3 is 15 residues.

The genes are TRBV29-1 and TRBJ2-2, with unresolved D. The length of the CDR3 is 11 residues. Germline values: CDR1 SQVTM, CDR2 ANQGSEA. The germline V and J ends were trimmed by 4 bases and 5 bases, with 5 bases remaining between them. The CDR3 sequence is CSVGWTGELFF. CDR3 nucleotides: TGCAGCGTTGGATGGACCGGGGAGCTGTTTTTT.

The chain employs TRBV29-1 and TRBJ1-1, with D hard to call. V lost 4 bases to trimming and J lost 0 bases, with 6 bases between them. CDR3 length equals 12 residues. Germline values: CDR1 SQVTM, CDR2 ANQGSEA. CDR3 DNA: TGCAGCGTTGCCAGGTTGAACACTGAAGCTTTCTTT. Translating it yields CSVARLNTEAFF.

J is TRBJ2-5 and V is TRBV6-5, with D unclear. The CDR3 loop spans 14 amino acids. CDR1 and CDR2 from the germline V gene are MNHEY and SVGAGI. V was clipped by 0 bases and J by 5 bases, with 10 bases between them. The CDR3 nucleotides read TGTGCCAGCAGTTACTCGCGGCTCCGGGAGACCCAGTACTTC. It codes for CASSYSRLRETQYF.

A few counts support this clone. The chain carries TRBV29-1 and TRBJ1-2; D is ambiguous. The CDR3 is 11 amino acids. Trimming removed 6 bases from V and 3 bases from J, with 8 bases in between. Germline values: CDR1 SQVTM, CDR2 ANQGSEA. CDR3 sequence (DNA): TGCAGCGTGCGACATGACTATGGCTACACCTTC. Its translation is CSVRHDYGYTF.

The chain uses TRBV15 and TRBJ2-6, with D perhaps being TRBD1 or TRBD2 (5 bases each). The CDR3 sequence is 15 residues long. The V and J ends lost 3 bases and 4 bases respectively, with 10 bases between them. Looked up from germline, CDR1 is LNHNV and CDR2 is YYDKDF (reference sequence). For the CDR3, the DNA is TGTGCCACCAGCAGCCGGGGCTCCGGGGCCAACGTCCTGACTTTC. It specifies CATSSRGSGANVLTF. Full variable domain (rest looked up from reference TRBV15 and TRBJ2-6): DAMVIQNPRYQVTQFGKPVTLSCSQTLNHNVMYWYQQKSSQAPKLLFHYYDKDFNNEADTPDNFQSRRPNTSFCFLDIRSPGLGDTAMYLCATSSRGSGANVLTFGAGSRLTVL.

V gene TRBV28 combines with J gene TRBJ1-2; TRBD1 is a possible D gene (5 bases). The V end was cut by 5 bases, the J end by 2 bases, with 9 bases between. This CDR3 is 13 amino acids long. The germline V gene encodes CDR1 MDHEN and CDR2 SYDVKM. The DNA for the CDR3 is TGTGCCAGCAGTCCCGAGGGGAACTATGGCTACACCTTC. This gives the protein CASSPEGNYGYTF.

This sequence joins TRBV25-1 and TRBJ2-3, with 8 bases identical to TRBD2. Germline V gene data show CDR1 as MGHDK and CDR2 as SYGVNS. The CDR3 has 13 residues. With V trimmed by 7 bases and J by 2 bases, 2 bases remained unmatched. This chain's CDR3 is CASTGGATDTQYF. CDR3 DNA sequence: TGTGCCAGCACGGGGGGGGCCACAGATACGCAGTATTTT.

The genes are TRBV7-2 and TRBJ2-5; the D call may be TRBD1 or TRBD2 (5 bases each). Germline assignment: CDR1 SGHTA and CDR2 FQGNSA. CDR3 length equals 13 residues. Between the trimmed V and J ends, which lost 5 bases and 8 bases, there was a span of 15 bases. The CDR3 nucleotides are TGTGCCAGCAGCCCCCGGGACCAAATAACCCAGTACTTC. It translates to CASSPRDQITQYF.

The chain is built from TRBV29-1 and TRBJ1-2, with a tentative D call TRBD1 (5 bases). The CDR3 totals 13 residues. Germline CDR1 and CDR2: SQVTM and ANQGSEA. Trimming left V 4 bases short and J 0 bases short, with 9 bases between. CDR3 coding DNA: TGCAGCGTTGTAGACAGCACTAACTATGGCTACACCTTC. Translated, it gives CSVVDSTNYGYTF.

This clone was observed a handful of times. The chain has TRBV7-2 and TRBJ2-3; D not resolved. CDR1 SGHTA and CDR2 FQGNSA come from the germline V gene. CDR3 size: 16 residues. The germline V and J ends were trimmed by 7 bases and 0 bases, with 17 bases remaining between them. The CDR3 nucleotides read TGTGCCAGCACCCCTAGTGGGATATCTAGCACAGATACGCAGTATTTT. Translating it yields CASTPSGISSTDTQYF.

This clone has just one count. J is TRBJ1-2 and V is TRBV2; 10 bases match TRBD1. CDR1 and CDR2 from the germline V gene are SNHLY and FYNNEI. CDR3 length: 12 amino acids. V dropped 11 bases and J dropped 4; count of bases not matched to a gene: 4. CDR3 in DNA: TGTGCCGGCCGGACAGGGGGCTATGGCTACACCTTC. It is translated as CAGRTGGYGYTF.